The clone carrying this T cell receptor beta chain was seen a handful of times. Its antigen is undetermined. Trimming stripped 5 bases from V and 5 bases from J, with 16 bases between. This CDR3 has 14 residues. TCRdb re-called the 5' RACE reads through MiXCR, storing one row per CDR3 protein. The table has almost 600,000 distinct CDR3 sequences, roughly 14% seen once. The data originate from a study of T cells after yellow fever vaccination. Background on the study: Fractions low in cell number were prepared with SMART-Seq v4 Ultra Low Input. Study-level results: At around 95% for CD4 and just over 85% for CD8, most primary-vaccination clones showed up again after the booster.

The chain employs TRBV12-3 or TRBV12-4 and TRBJ2-7, with D perhaps assigned TRBD1 or TRBD2 (6 bases each). This TCR derives from a man aged 30 to 39 who received the YFV17D yellow fever vaccine. The sample consisted of PBMCs, taken on the day of the yellow fever booster vaccination. CDR3 residues: CASSNRGGRDEQYF. The DNA of the CDR3 is TGTGCCAGCAGTAATAGAGGGGGGAGAGACGAGCAGTACTTC.